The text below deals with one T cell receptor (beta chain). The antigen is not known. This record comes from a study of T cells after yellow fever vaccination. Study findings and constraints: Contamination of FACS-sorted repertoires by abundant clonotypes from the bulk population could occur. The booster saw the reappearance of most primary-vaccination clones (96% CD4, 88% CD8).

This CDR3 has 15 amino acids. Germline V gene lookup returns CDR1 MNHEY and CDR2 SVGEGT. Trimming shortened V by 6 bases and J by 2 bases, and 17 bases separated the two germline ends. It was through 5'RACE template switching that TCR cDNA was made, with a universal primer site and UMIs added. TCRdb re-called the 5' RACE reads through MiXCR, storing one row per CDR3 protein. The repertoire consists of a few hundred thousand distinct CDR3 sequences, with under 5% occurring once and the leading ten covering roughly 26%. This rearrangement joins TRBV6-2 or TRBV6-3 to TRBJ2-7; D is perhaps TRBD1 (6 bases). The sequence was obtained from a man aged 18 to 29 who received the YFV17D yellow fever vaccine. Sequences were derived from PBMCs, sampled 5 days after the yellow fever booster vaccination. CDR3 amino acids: CASSSQGSWPYEQYV. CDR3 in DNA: TGTGCCAGCAGCTCACAGGGATCATGGCCCTACGAGCAGTACGTC.